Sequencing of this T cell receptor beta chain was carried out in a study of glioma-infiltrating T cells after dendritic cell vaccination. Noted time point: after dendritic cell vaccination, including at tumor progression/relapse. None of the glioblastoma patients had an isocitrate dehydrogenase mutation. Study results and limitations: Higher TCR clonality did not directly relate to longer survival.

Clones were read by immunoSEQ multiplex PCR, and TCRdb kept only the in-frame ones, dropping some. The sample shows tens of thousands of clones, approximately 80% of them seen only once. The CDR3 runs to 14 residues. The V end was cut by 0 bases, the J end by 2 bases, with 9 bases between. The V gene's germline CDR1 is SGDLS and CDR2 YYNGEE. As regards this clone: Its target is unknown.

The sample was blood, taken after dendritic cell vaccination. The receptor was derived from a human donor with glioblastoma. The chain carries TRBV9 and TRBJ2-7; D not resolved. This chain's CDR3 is CASSVGPTPYEQYF. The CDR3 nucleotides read TGTGCCAGCAGCGTAGGGCCGACACCCTACGAGCAGTACTTC.